The rows below give T cell receptor beta chains drawn from one sample of a study of beta chain features in type 1 diabetes. TCRdb keeps only in-frame clones here, not all; method: immunoSEQ multiplex PCR. The table has more than 300,000 clones, approximately 16% seen once. The specimen sequenced was naive CD4+ T cells from blood. The receptors shown here come from a woman under 30 in good health. CDR3s include the opening cysteine and the closing phenylalanine or tryptophan. Fields, in order: clone size, D gene, J gene, V gene, CDR3 DNA, CDR3 protein. A D gene is named only where the DNA matches it firmly. Rows give clone size only sometimes, using once, few, many, or a class for an expanded clone.

. . TRBJ1-2 TRBV7-9 TGTGCCAGCAGCCCCGGGACGGGGGAACTAGGAGGCTACACCTTC CASSPGTGELGGYTF
. TRBD1 TRBJ1-1 TRBV18 TGTGCCAGCTCACCGACAGGGGGATTGAACACTGAAGCTTTCTTT CASSPTGGLNTEAFF
. . TRBJ2-1 TRBV19 TGTGCCAGTAGTCCAACGGTCTACAATGAGCAGTTCTTC CASSPTVYNEQFF
. . TRBJ1-1 TRBV18 TGTGCCAGCTCAACAAACGGACAGCAGGTCACTGAAGCTTTCTTT CASSTNGQQVTEAFF
. . TRBJ1-1 TRBV6-1 TGTGCCAGCAGGACAGAACTCATGAACACTGAAGCTTTCTTT CASRTELMNTEAFF
. . TRBJ2-7 TRBV29-1 TGCAGCGTTTACTCGCGGGGGCGGGTATACGAGCAGTACTTC CSVYSRGRVYEQYF
. TRBD2 TRBJ2-1 TRBV23-1 TGCGCCAGCAGTCAATCGGCAGGCCTAGCGGCGGATGAGCAGTTCTTC CASSQSAGLAADEQFF
few TRBD1 TRBJ2-7 TRBV29-1 TGCAGCGTCCCACAGGGGGCCTACGAGCAGTACTTC CSVPQGAYEQYF
. TRBD1 TRBJ2-7 TRBV29-1 TGCAGCGTAAGGACAGGGAGCTCCTACGAGCAGTACTTC CSVRTGSSYEQYF
. TRBD2 TRBJ2-5 TRBV2 TGTGCCAGCAGACTTAGCGGGTCCGGCATAGAGACCCAGTACTTC CASRLSGSGIETQYF
. . TRBJ2-2 TRBV14 TGTGCCAGCAGTCGAGGTACCGGGGAGCTGTTTTTT CASSRGTGELFF
. TRBD1 TRBJ1-1 TRBV6-6 TGTGCCAGCAGTGGTTTGTACAGGGGGCGGTTTGAAGCTTTCTTT CASSGLYRGRFEAFF
. TRBD1 TRBJ2-5 TRBV28 TGTGCCAGCAGTTCCCCCAGGGGGTTTTCACAAGAGACCCAGTACTTC CASSSPRGFSQETQYF
. TRBD2 TRBJ2-7 TRBV7-2 TGTGCCAGCAGCTTCGGACTAGCCGCCTACGAGCAGTACTTC CASSFGLAAYEQYF
. . TRBJ2-1 TRBV7-2 TGTGCCAGCAGCTTAGCGGGAGCCTACAATGAGCAGTTCTTC CASSLAGAYNEQFF
. . TRBJ1-2 TRBV5-1 TGCGCCAGCGGACCAGCTAGGGGGGGGCTCCGTGGCTACACCTTC CASGPARGGLRGYTF
few . TRBJ2-1 TRBV18 TGTGCCAGCTCACCACCGATAGGGAGCACCTACAATGAGCAGTTCTTC CASSPPIGSTYNEQFF
few TRBD2 TRBJ2-5 TRBV5-1 TGCGCCAGTAAGATAGCGGGAGTACGGGAGACCCAGTACTTC CASKIAGVRETQYF
few . TRBJ2-5 TRBV11-2 TGTGCCAGCAGCTGGGGGGATAGGCGGGAAGAGACCCAGTACTTC CASSWGDRREETQYF
few . TRBJ1-2 TRBV9 TGTGCCAGCAGCGGTTCCCCCGGGTTTGGCTACACCTTC CASSGSPGFGYTF
few TRBD2 TRBJ2-1 TRBV10-3 TGTGCCATCGCCTGGGCTAGCGGTAATGAGCAGTTCTTC CAIAWASGNEQFF
few . TRBJ2-7 TRBV5-6 TGTGCCAGCAACCCCGGGGTGGGCACCCCTGGGGAGTACTTC CASNPGVGTPGEYF
. TRBD1 TRBJ1-2 TRBV28 TGTGCCAGCAGCCGCGCCGGGACAGCAGCTAACTATGGCTACACCTTC CASSRAGTAANYGYTF
. TRBD1 TRBJ2-2 TRBV5-1 TGCGCCAGCAGCTTGGCGGGACAGGGGGAACTGTTTGGTCCCGGGGAGCTGTTTTTT CASSLAGQGELFGPGELFF
few . TRBJ1-5 TRBV5-1 TGCGCCAGCAGCTCGTCGTCAGGGGGCAATCAGCCCCAGCATTTT CASSSSSGGNQPQHF
. TRBD1 TRBJ2-6 TRBV28 TGTGCCAGCAGAGTTTTGGGACAGGGAAGGGCCAACGTCCTGACTTTC CASRVLGQGRANVLTF
few TRBD1 TRBJ2-6 TRBV7-9 TGTGCCAGCAGCACCCGGGACAGGAATAATGGGGCCAACGTCCTGACTTTC CASSTRDRNNGANVLTF
few . TRBJ2-3 TRBV29-1 TGCAGCACTAGTAGGACTGCGGATACGCAGTATTTT CSTSRTADTQYF
. TRBD2 TRBJ2-1 TRBV19 TGTGCCAGTAGTATCATGACTAGCGGGAGGAATGAGCAGTTCTTC CASSIMTSGRNEQFF
. . TRBJ2-1 TRBV5-6 TGTGCCAGCAGCTTGGAAAGGGGAAATGAGCAGTTCTTC CASSLERGNEQFF
. . TRBJ2-4 TRBV7-8 TGTGCCAGCAGCTTAGATGGCAGTACAGCCAAAAACATTCAGTACTTC CASSLDGSTAKNIQYF
few . TRBJ2-7 TRBV30 TGTGCCTGGAGTGTACTAGGAGGGGTCGAGCAGTACTTC CAWSVLGGVEQYF
few TRBD1 TRBJ1-4 TRBV30 TGTGCCTGGACCCTACAGGGGAATGAAAAACTGTTTTTT CAWTLQGNEKLFF
. TRBD1 TRBJ2-5 TRBV7-2 TGTGCCAGCAGCTTTGAGGGGGCTAAGACCCAGTACTTC CASSFEGAKTQYF
. . TRBJ2-2 TRBV30 TGTGCCTGGAGCAGACTCAGCGGGGAGCTGTTTTTT CAWSRLSGELFF
few . TRBJ1-2 TRBV27 TGTGCCAGCAGCCTCCTACAGGGTTGGGGTGGCTACACCTTC CASSLLQGWGGYTF
few TRBD1 TRBJ2-1 TRBV6-4 TGTGCCAGCAGTGAGAACAGGGGCTTACAGTTCTTC CASSENRGLQFF
. . TRBJ2-1 TRBV29-1 TGCAGCGTGGGACACCTAGTAGACTACAATGAGCAGTTCTTC CSVGHLVDYNEQFF
. . TRBJ2-5 TRBV7-9 TGTGCCAGCAGCTTGGAGCAAGAGACCCAGTACTTC CASSLEQETQYF
. TRBD2 TRBJ2-3 TRBV18 TGTGCCAGCCTCTCAGCGGGAGCCTCTATTTGGACAGATACGCAGTATTTT CASLSAGASIWTDTQYF
. . TRBJ2-7 TRBV7-2 TGTGCCAGCAGCCTGGGACAAAACTCCTACGAGCAGTACTTC CASSLGQNSYEQYF
. . TRBJ2-7 TRBV7-9 TGTGCCAGCAGCTCCGTTTACGAGCAGTACTTC CASSSVYEQYF
. TRBD1 TRBJ1-2 TRBV14 TGTGCCAGCAGCCCACGACAGGGGGATGGCTACACCTTC CASSPRQGDGYTF
. . TRBJ2-4 TRBV29-1 TGCAGCGTTGAAAGCAGGCTCGCCAAAAACATTCAGTACTTC CSVESRLAKNIQYF
few TRBD2 TRBJ2-5 TRBV4-2 TGTGCCAGCAGCCCCACGGACGGGAGGGAAGAGACCCAGTACTTC CASSPTDGREETQYF
. . TRBJ2-5 TRBV20-1 TGCAGTGCTAGAGATTCCGTCCTCGAGTACTTC CSARDSVLEYF
. . TRBJ2-1 TRBV11-2 TGTGCCAGCAGCTCTGGGTTCGGTCTCTCGACGGGTGACAATGAGCAGTTCTTC CASSSGFGLSTGDNEQFF
few . TRBJ2-7 TRBV18 TGTGCCAGCTCAGTGCAGTCGACCTACGAGCAGTACTTC CASSVQSTYEQYF
. TRBD2 TRBJ2-1 TRBV7-9 TGTGCCAGCAGCTCGACTAGCGGGAGATGGGATGAGCAGTTCTTC CASSSTSGRWDEQFF
few TRBD1 TRBJ2-7 TRBV19 TGTGCCAGTTCCCGGGACAGGGGTGACGAGCAGTACTTC CASSRDRGDEQYF
. TRBD1 TRBJ1-5 TRBV6-6 TGTGCCAGCAGCCCGGGACAGGTTGGACAGCCCCAGCATTTT CASSPGQVGQPQHF
. TRBD2 TRBJ2-1 TRBV4-2 TGTGCCAGCAGCCAAGATAGCGGGAATGGGTACAATGAGCAGTTCTTC CASSQDSGNGYNEQFF
. TRBD1 TRBJ1-1 TRBV18 TGTGCCAGCTCACCAACAGGGGGTAGGAACACTGAAGCTTTCTTT CASSPTGGRNTEAFF
few . TRBJ2-5 TRBV30 TGTGCCTGGAGTGCGGGACTTCAAGAGACCCAGTACTTC CAWSAGLQETQYF
once . TRBJ1-4 TRBV13 TGTGCCAGCAGCGGCCGGGTGGGTGATGAAAAACTGTTTTTT CASSGRVGDEKLFF
. . TRBJ2-2 TRBV9 TGTGCCAGCAGCCCTCGACTGTCCCCGAACACCGGGGAGCTGTTTTTT CASSPRLSPNTGELFF
few . TRBJ1-1 TRBV7-2 TGTGCCAGCAGCTTTGAAGGGGCGCGAACTGAAGCTTTCTTT CASSFEGARTEAFF